The 15 T cell receptor beta chains reported below all come from one sample, sequenced in a study of technical replicates of blood from several donors. TCRdb's copy holds only in-frame clones and misses some; the assay was immunoSEQ multiplex PCR. The sample yields over 75,000 clones, around 97% seen once. The sequencing sample was made of T cells isolated from PBMCs. The receptor source for this set is a human donor in good health.

The V and J genes are TRBV25-1 and TRBJ2-2; no clear D gene. Germline-derived CDR1 and CDR2 are MGHDK and SYGVNS. The CDR3 extends over 14 amino acids. Trimming removed 7 bases at V and 1 base at J, with 10 bases between. CDR3: CASMGRLNTGELFF. The CDR3 coding sequence is TGTGCCAGCATGGGCCGATTGAACACCGGGGAGCTGTTTTTT.

Turning to this clone: The junction departs from germline at one end; a sequencing error may be responsible. The chain links TRBV2 to TRBJ1-2; 12 nucleotides match TRBD1. Germline values: CDR1 SNHLY, CDR2 FYNNEI. The CDR3 is 12 residues long. The CDR3 DNA reads TGTGCCAGCAGTGGGGGACAGGGGGCCGCTCCCTTC. Translating it yields CASSGGQGAAPF.

The genes are TRBV9 and TRBJ2-7; no clear D gene. Germline V gene sequence: CDR1 SGDLS, CDR2 YYNGEE. The CDR3 covers 14 residues. V was shortened by 0 bases and J by 4 bases, with 11 bases between the two germline ends. The DNA of the CDR3 is TGTGCCAGCAGCGTAGGTTTAGAGAGTTACGAGCAGTACTTC. The encoded protein is CASSVGLESYEQYF.

The rearrangement uses TRBV27 and TRBJ2-6; 8 bases fit TRBD1. Germline CDR1 reads MNHEY; CDR2 reads SMNVEV (reference sequence). The CDR3 has 17 amino acids. After removal of 5 bases from V and 2 bases from J, the junction contained 8 bases not matched to a gene. DNA of the CDR3: TGTGCCAGCAGTCTAAGGACAGGGAGCACTGGGGCCAACGTCCTGACTTTC. This translates into CASSLRTGSTGANVLTF.

This clone was seen a single time. The CDR3 DNA is TGCGCCAGCAGCTTTGACAGGGTTGTTGAAGCTTTCTTT. It codes for CASSFDRVVEAFF. The chain uses TRBV5-1 and TRBJ1-1; 7 nucleotides agree with TRBD1. Per the germline V gene, CDR1 is SGHRS and CDR2 is YFSETQ. V lost 2 bases, J lost 7 bases, and 5 bases stayed unmatched. The CDR3 has 13 amino acids.

The chain combines TRBV11-3 with TRBJ2-2, with TRBD2 identical over 13 bases. The CDR3 loop spans 17 amino acids. Germline V gives CDR1 SGHNT, CDR2 YENEEA. The junction had 8 bases not matched to a gene; V was cut back by 5 bases and J by 5 bases. CDR3 bases: TGTGCCAGCAGCCTCTCACTAGCGGGAGGGCATACCGGGGAGCTGTTTTTT. Translation: CASSLSLAGGHTGELFF.

The chain links TRBV11-3 to TRBJ2-3, with D possibly matching TRBD1 (5 bases). This CDR3 is 14 amino acids long. Germline CDR1 SGHNT, CDR2 YENEEA. The germline V and J ends were trimmed by 1 base and 4 bases, with 9 bases remaining between them. CDR3 region: CASSLGWGPDTQYF. For the CDR3, the DNA is TGTGCCAGCAGCTTAGGGTGGGGCCCAGATACGCAGTATTTT.

DNA for the CDR3: TGTGCCAGCAGTTTACAAAGCCGGGGACTCTACTCTGGGGCCAACGTCCTGACTTTC. Residues: CASSLQSRGLYSGANVLTF. The chain combines TRBV27 with TRBJ2-6, with a weak D call TRBD2 (6 bases). The germline CDR1 and CDR2 sequences are MNHEY and SMNVEV (reference sequence). V lost 2 bases, J lost 0 bases, and 17 bases lay in between. The CDR3 runs to 19 residues.

The chain employs TRBV11-1 and TRBJ2-3, with TRBD2 as a possible D gene (6 bases). Trimming left V 1 base short and J 4 bases short, with 18 bases between. Germline-derived CDR1 and CDR2 are SGHAT and FQDESV (reference sequence). This CDR3 has 17 amino acids. In DNA, the CDR3 is TGTGCCAGCAGCTTAGGGGGCCTAGCGCCTGGGGCAGATACGCAGTATTTT. This sequence encodes CASSLGGLAPGADTQYF.

The DNA of the CDR3 is TGTGCCAGCAGCTTAGCCAGGACAGGGGCCTACAATGAGCAGTTCTTC. Protein: CASSLARTGAYNEQFF. V usage is TRBV7-9 and J usage is TRBJ2-1; TRBD1 agrees at 9 bases. The V gene end was trimmed by 0 bases and the J gene end by 2 bases; junction bases not matched to a gene: 2. The CDR3 is made up of 16 amino acids. Germline V lookup: CDR1 SEHNR, CDR2 FQNEAQ (reference sequence). The full variable domain, its missing parts supplied by reference TRBV7-9 and TRBJ2-1, is DTGVSQNPRHKITKRGQNVTFRCDPISEHNRLYWYRQTLGQGPEFLTYFQNEAQLEKSRLLSDRFSAERPKGSFSTLEIQRTEQGDSAMYLCASSLARTGAYNEQFFGPGTRLTVL.

V is TRBV7-9 and J is TRBJ2-1; D is unresolved. The V and J ends lost 2 bases and 5 bases respectively, with 10 bases between them. This CDR3 has 14 amino acids. Germline V gene sequence: CDR1 SEHNR, CDR2 FQNEAQ (reference sequence). The CDR3 sequence: CASSLTGFDNEQFF. DNA of the CDR3: TGTGCCAGCAGCTTAACGGGTTTCGACAATGAGCAGTTCTTC.

The chain is built from TRBV7-2 and TRBJ1-5, with 8 nucleotides matching TRBD1. Germline lookup yields CDR1 SGHTA and CDR2 FQGNSA. This CDR3 has 15 residues. J lost 3 bases, V lost 2 bases, and 3 bases had no gene match. CDR3 sequence: CASSLRTGSNQPQHF. The CDR3, as DNA: TGTGCCAGCAGCTTAAGGACAGGGTCCAATCAGCCCCAGCATTTT.

The CDR3 protein is CASSLGLAGTYEQYF. The CDR3 region has the DNA TGTGCCAGCAGTTTAGGGCTAGCGGGTACCTACGAGCAGTACTTC. V usage is TRBV28 and J usage is TRBJ2-7; 8 bases line up with TRBD2. The CDR3 length is 15 residues. Trimming at V came to 2 bases and at J to 2 bases, leaving 5 bases not matched to a gene. Germline-derived CDR1 and CDR2 are MDHEN and SYDVKM.

The gene calls are TRBV6-4 and TRBJ1-1, with D hard to call. The V gene's germline CDR1 is MRHNA and CDR2 SNTAGT. There are 13 residues in the CDR3. The germline V and J ends were trimmed by 8 bases and 0 bases, with 10 bases remaining between them. The CDR3 spells CASGLFMNTEAFF. The CDR3 nucleotides read TGTGCCAGCGGCCTGTTCATGAACACTGAAGCTTTCTTT.

The J gene is TRBJ2-6, the V gene TRBV7-9, with D possibly being TRBD2 (6 bases). The V gene lost 10 bases and the J gene lost 0 bases, with 19 bases spanning the gap. The V gene's germline CDR1 is SEHNR and CDR2 FQNEAQ (reference sequence). CDR3 size: 17 residues. CDR3 in DNA: TGTGCCACCCAAATGATAGCGGAAAACTCTGGGGCCAACGTCCTGACTTTC. Protein product: CATQMIAENSGANVLTF.